This TCR beta chain was documented in a study of neoadjuvant anti-PD-1 for oral cavity cancer. PBMC libraries mostly used approximately 500 ng of input genomic DNA, with six replicates per sample. Here immunoSEQ multiplex PCR was the method, and the copy in TCRdb shows in-frame clones only, minus some. Here the sample spans about 62,000 clones, around 80% being singletons. Germline CDR1 SGHTA, CDR2 FQGTGA. With 6 bases removed from V and 4 bases from J, the gap between germline ends came to 15 bases. The CDR3 covers 14 residues. This sequence originates from a person aged 35 to 85 with oral cavity squamous cell carcinoma. Sequencing used PBMCs, obtained before nivolumab (anti-PD-1) treatment. The chain recombines TRBV7-3 with TRBJ1-1, with a weak D call TRBD1 (5 bases). The CDR3, as DNA: TGTGCCAGCAGTTTGTGGGGCGAGCGCACTGAAGCTTTCTTT. The encoded protein is CASSLWGERTEAFF.